These T cell receptor beta chains were read from a single sample in a study of blood T cell repertoires in COVID-19. Assay used: immunoSEQ multiplex PCR; TCRdb lists only in-frame clones, some missing. The table has 120,000 to 150,000 clones, roughly 85% seen once. Sequenced material: peripheral blood. Every receptor here comes from a man over 45 with acute or convalescent COVID-19. The CDR3 runs from the conserved cysteine through the conserved F or W. A D gene is named only where the DNA matches it firmly. Clone size, where shown, is once, few, many, or a class for clones that have expanded.

len	d_gene	j_gene	v_gene	abundance	CDR3aa	CDR3nt
15	TRBD2	TRBJ2-1	TRBV11-2	.	CASTSRTSGYNEQFF	TGTGCCAGCACGTCCCGGACTAGCGGGTACAATGAGCAGTTCTTC
15	.	TRBJ2-7	TRBV13	.	CASSSRGDLEYEQYF	TGTGCCAGCAGCTCCCGCGGGGACCTTGAGTACGAGCAGTACTTC
12	TRBD1	TRBJ2-3	TRBV29-1	.	CSGQGAPDTQYF	TGCAGCGGACAGGGGGCCCCAGATACGCAGTATTTT
15	.	TRBJ1-3	TRBV3-1/TRBV3-2	.	CASSQGGSSGNTIYF	TGTGCCAGCAGCCAAGGTGGCAGCTCTGGAAACACCATATATTTT
14	.	TRBJ2-5	TRBV10-3	.	CAISRGGEKETQYF	TGTGCCATCAGCCGAGGGGGGGAAAAAGAGACCCAGTACTTC
14	TRBD1	TRBJ2-5	TRBV30	.	CAWSAGTDQETQYF	TGTGCCTGGAGCGCCGGGACAGACCAAGAGACCCAGTACTTC
15	.	TRBJ2-1	TRBV14	.	CASSQVVGGYNEQFF	TGTGCCAGCAGCCAAGTTGTGGGGGGATACAATGAGCAGTTCTTC
13	.	TRBJ1-2	TRBV28	.	CASSLGGGRGYTF	TGTGCCAGCAGTTTGGGCGGGGGCCGTGGCTACACCTTC
14	.	TRBJ1-4	TRBV6-5	.	CASSPRPGGEKLFF	TGTGCCAGCAGTCCCCGACCAGGCGGGGAAAAACTGTTTTTT
17	.	TRBJ1-6	TRBV3-1/TRBV3-2	once	CASSPRYEFSYNSPLHF	TGTGCCAGCAGCCCTCGCTACGAATTCTCCTATAATTCACCCCTCCACTTT
13	.	TRBJ2-1	TRBV19	.	CASSPGHWNEQFF	TGTGCCAGTAGTCCGGGACATTGGAATGAGCAGTTCTTC
15	TRBD1	TRBJ1-3	TRBV6-5	few	CASSHRGTSGNTIYF	TGTGCCAGCAGCCACAGGGGGACCTCTGGAAACACCATATATTTT
18	TRBD2	TRBJ2-7	TRBV9	once	CASSVSSGTGTSVYEQYF	TGTGCCAGCAGCGTCAGTAGTGGGACCGGGACTAGCGTATACGAGCAGTACTTC
16	TRBD2	TRBJ2-1	TRBV5-1	.	CASSWRGLAGTSEQFF	TGCGCCAGCAGCTGGAGGGGACTAGCGGGAACGAGTGAGCAGTTCTTC
14	.	TRBJ1-1	TRBV11-1	.	CASSLGRGSTEAFF	TGTGCCAGCAGCTTAGGGCGGGGATCGACTGAAGCTTTCTTT
18	TRBD1	TRBJ1-2	TRBV5-4	few	CASSPGNRVTGTNYGYTF	TGTGCCAGCAGCCCGGGAAATCGGGTGACAGGGACTAACTATGGCTACACCTTC
15	TRBD2	TRBJ2-7	TRBV19	.	CASSTLTSGSYEQYF	TGTGCCAGTAGTACCCTGACTAGCGGGAGCTACGAGCAGTACTTC
15	.	TRBJ1-4	TRBV9	.	CASSVGVDRNEKLFF	TGTGCCAGCAGCGTAGGGGTCGACAGGAATGAAAAACTGTTTTTT
15	.	TRBJ2-7	TRBV5-1	once	CASSPGDSLAYEQYF	TGCGCCAGCAGCCCGGGGGACTCACTCGCCTACGAGCAGTACTTC
13	TRBD1	TRBJ2-1	TRBV25-1	once	CASRETGSGEQFF	TGTGCCAGCAGAGAGACAGGGTCGGGTGAGCAGTTCTTC
13	.	TRBJ1-3	TRBV6-5	.	CASSRTRKNTIYF	TGTGCCAGCAGTCGGACACGGAAAAACACCATATATTTT
17	TRBD1	TRBJ2-3	TRBV25-1	.	CASSEFGTGFGTDTQYF	TGTGCCAGCAGTGAATTCGGGACAGGGTTCGGCACAGATACGCAGTATTTT
13	.	TRBJ1-4	TRBV5-6	.	CASSFGTNEKLFF	TGTGCCAGCAGCTTCGGTACGAATGAAAAACTGTTTTTT
20	TRBD2	TRBJ2-2	TRBV9	.	CASSVGTGTSGGALTGELFF	TGTGCCAGCAGCGTAGGGACCGGGACTAGCGGGGGGGCCCTCACCGGGGAGCTGTTTTTT
15	TRBD1	TRBJ1-4	TRBV6-5	.	CASSYSGQGWEKLFF	TGTGCCAGCAGTTACTCGGGACAGGGGTGGGAAAAACTGTTTTTT
15	.	TRBJ1-2	TRBV3-1/TRBV3-2	.	CASSQGAAPDYGYTF	TGTGCCAGCAGCCAAGGGGCCGCACCGGACTATGGCTACACCTTC
15	TRBD1	TRBJ1-4	TRBV5-4	few	CASSSNSGGEEKLFF	TGTGCCAGCAGCTCGAACTCAGGGGGCGAGGAAAAACTGTTTTTT
14	.	TRBJ1-6	TRBV19	few	CASRTQVGNSPLHF	TGTGCCAGTAGAACCCAGGTTGGGAATTCACCCCTCCACTTT
12	TRBD1	TRBJ1-1	TRBV19	.	CASRQGATEAFF	TGTGCCAGCCGCCAGGGGGCTACTGAAGCTTTCTTT
16	TRBD2	TRBJ2-2	TRBV5-4	few	CASSGTSGGGTGELFF	TGTGCCAGCAGCGGTACTAGCGGAGGGGGCACCGGGGAGCTGTTTTTT
15	TRBD1	TRBJ2-4	TRBV5-5	.	CASSLEGQPLFSQYF	TGTGCCAGCAGCTTGGAGGGACAGCCCCTATTTTCCCAGTACTTC
18	TRBD1	TRBJ2-2	TRBV3-1/TRBV3-2	.	CASSSDYGTGMDTGELFF	TGTGCCAGCAGCTCCGACTACGGGACAGGGATGGACACCGGGGAGCTGTTTTTT
13	.	TRBJ1-2	TRBV25-1	once	CASSDGGAYGYTF	TGTGCCAGCAGTGACGGGGGGGCCTATGGCTACACCTTC
15	TRBD2	TRBJ2-5	TRBV11-3	.	CASTDTSGVQETQYF	TGTGCCAGCACCGACACTAGCGGGGTCCAAGAGACCCAGTACTTC
15	TRBD1	TRBJ1-1	TRBV18	.	CASAPRDSVSTEAFF	TGTGCCAGCGCTCCCCGGGACAGTGTGTCCACTGAAGCTTTCTTT
14	TRBD2	TRBJ2-7	TRBV19	few	CASSLTSGSYEQYF	TGTGCCAGTAGCCTTACTAGCGGGTCCTACGAGCAGTACTTC
15	.	TRBJ2-7	TRBV7-2	.	CASSLASGDAHEQYF	TGTGCCAGCAGCTTAGCGTCGGGGGACGCCCACGAGCAGTACTTC
15	.	TRBJ2-4	TRBV6-5	.	CASPRVVLAKNIQYF	TGTGCCAGCCCCCGAGTAGTCCTAGCCAAAAACATTCAGTACTTC
15	TRBD1	TRBJ1-5	TRBV20-1	few	CSASRQGVMNQPQHF	TGCAGTGCTAGTAGACAGGGTGTTATGAATCAGCCCCAGCATTTT
16	TRBD1	TRBJ1-2	TRBV2	few	CASSDLPGTGSAGYTF	TGTGCCAGCAGTGACCTTCCCGGGACAGGGTCTGCCGGCTACACCTTC
13	TRBD1	TRBJ2-7	TRBV29-1	.	CSARDRGQYEQYF	TGCAGCGCACGGGACAGGGGCCAGTACGAGCAGTACTTC
13	.	TRBJ2-7	TRBV12-3/TRBV12-4	few	CASSLGHRDEQYF	TGTGCCAGCAGTTTAGGGCACCGGGACGAGCAGTACTTC
16	TRBD1	TRBJ2-7	TRBV28	.	CASRLPPGQGPYEQYF	TGTGCCAGCAGGTTACCGCCGGGACAGGGCCCCTACGAGCAGTACTTC
14	.	TRBJ2-3	TRBV10-2	.	CASRDLAAGDTQYF	TGCGCCAGCAGAGACTTAGCCGCGGGAGATACGCAGTATTTT
15	.	TRBJ2-7	TRBV6-5	once	CASTVDSDHSYEQYF	TGTGCCAGCACCGTGGACAGTGACCACTCCTACGAGCAGTACTTC
15	TRBD1	TRBJ2-7	TRBV24-1	.	CATSDPSDRGYEQYF	TGTGCCACCAGTGATCCCTCGGACAGGGGGTACGAGCAGTACTTC
13	.	TRBJ1-1	TRBV30	.	CAWSQGLGAEAFF	TGTGCCTGGAGTCAGGGGCTAGGGGCTGAAGCTTTCTTT
14	TRBD1	TRBJ2-5	TRBV7-9	.	CASSTQGAGETQYF	TGTGCCAGCAGCACACAGGGGGCGGGGGAGACCCAGTACTTC
13	.	TRBJ1-1	TRBV5-1	.	CASSFNRNTEAFF	TGCGCCAGCAGCTTTAATAGGAACACTGAAGCTTTCTTT
13	TRBD1	TRBJ1-1	TRBV5-1	.	CASSSQGDTEAFF	TGCGCCAGCAGCTCCCAGGGGGACACTGAAGCTTTCTTT
15	TRBD1	TRBJ1-2	TRBV30	.	CAWSTAGTGAGGYTF	TGTGCCTGGAGCACAGCCGGGACAGGGGCGGGGGGCTACACCTTC
12	.	TRBJ2-7	TRBV10-3	.	CAISESPYEQYF	TGTGCCATCAGTGAGTCCCCGTACGAGCAGTACTTC
14	.	TRBJ2-1	TRBV2	.	CASRVGEAYNEQFF	TGTGCCAGCAGGGTGGGGGAGGCCTACAATGAGCAGTTCTTC
14	TRBD1	TRBJ1-2	TRBV7-2	.	CASSLWGQGTDYTF	TGTGCCAGCAGCTTATGGGGACAGGGAACGGACTACACCTTC
15	.	TRBJ1-4	TRBV11-3	.	CASSPRGTTNEKLFF	TGTGCCAGCAGCCCAAGGGGGACAACTAATGAAAAACTGTTTTTT
14	.	TRBJ2-3	TRBV6-5	.	CASRTGGPSDTQYF	TGTGCCAGCCGAACGGGCGGGCCCTCAGATACGCAGTATTTT
12	.	TRBJ2-7	TRBV2	.	CASSDRVYEQYF	TGTGCCAGCTCCGACAGAGTCTACGAGCAGTACTTC